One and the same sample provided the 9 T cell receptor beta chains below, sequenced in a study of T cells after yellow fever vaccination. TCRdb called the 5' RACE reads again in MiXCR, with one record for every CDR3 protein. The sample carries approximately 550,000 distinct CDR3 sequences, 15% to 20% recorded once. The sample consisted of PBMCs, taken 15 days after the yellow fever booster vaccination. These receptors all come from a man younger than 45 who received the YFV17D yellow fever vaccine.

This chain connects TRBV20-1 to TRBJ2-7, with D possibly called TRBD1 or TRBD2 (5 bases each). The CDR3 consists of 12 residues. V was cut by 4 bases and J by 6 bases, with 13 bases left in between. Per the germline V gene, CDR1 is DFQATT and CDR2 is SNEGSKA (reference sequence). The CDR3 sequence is CSAKGGHTEQYF. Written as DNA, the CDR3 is TGCAGTGCTAAAGGAGGACATACCGAGCAGTACTTC.

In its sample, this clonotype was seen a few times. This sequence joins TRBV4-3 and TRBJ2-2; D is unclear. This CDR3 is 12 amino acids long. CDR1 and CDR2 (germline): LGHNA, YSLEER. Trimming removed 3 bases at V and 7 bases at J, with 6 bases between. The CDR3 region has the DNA TGCGCCAGCAGCCACGTGCTCGGGGAGCTGTTTTTT. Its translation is CASSHVLGELFF.

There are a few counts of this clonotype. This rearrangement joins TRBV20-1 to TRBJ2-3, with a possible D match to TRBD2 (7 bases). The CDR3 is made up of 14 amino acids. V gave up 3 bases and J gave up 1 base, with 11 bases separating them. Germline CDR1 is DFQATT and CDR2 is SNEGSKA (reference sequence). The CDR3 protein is CSASRGAGTDTQYF. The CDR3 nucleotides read TGCAGTGCTAGCCGGGGGGCGGGCACAGATACGCAGTATTTT.

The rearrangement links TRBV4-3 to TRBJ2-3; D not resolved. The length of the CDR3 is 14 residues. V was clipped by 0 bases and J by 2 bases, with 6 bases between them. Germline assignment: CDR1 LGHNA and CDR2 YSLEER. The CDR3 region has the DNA TGCGCCAGCAGCCAAGACCCAGCCACAGATACGCAGTATTTT. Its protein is CASSQDPATDTQYF.

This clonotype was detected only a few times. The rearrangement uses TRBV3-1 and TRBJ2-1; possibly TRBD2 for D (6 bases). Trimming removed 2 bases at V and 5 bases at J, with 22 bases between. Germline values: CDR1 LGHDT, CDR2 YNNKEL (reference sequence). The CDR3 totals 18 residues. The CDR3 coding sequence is TGTGCCAGCAGCCAAAGGAGCGGAACCTTCAGGGAGGACAATGAGCAGTTCTTC. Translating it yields CASSQRSGTFREDNEQFF.

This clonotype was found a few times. The CDR3 DNA reads as TGTGCCAGCAGCGTAGCTCTGGGCCAAGAGACCCAGTACTTC. Its translation is CASSVALGQETQYF. The rearrangement links TRBV9 to TRBJ2-5, with D uncertain. The V gene lost 0 bases and the J gene lost 1 base, with 7 bases spanning the gap. Germline loops: CDR1 SGDLS, CDR2 YYNGEE. This CDR3 is 14 amino acids long.

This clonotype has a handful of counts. The CDR3 DNA follows: TGTGCCAGCAGCCAATCCGGTAGGGATGAGCAGTTCTTC. Its translation is CASSQSGRDEQFF. The rearrangement uses TRBV3-1 and TRBJ2-1; D is unclear. V was clipped by 2 bases and J by 8 bases, with 10 bases between them. This CDR3 has 13 residues. In germline, CDR1 is LGHDT, CDR2 YNNKEL (reference sequence).

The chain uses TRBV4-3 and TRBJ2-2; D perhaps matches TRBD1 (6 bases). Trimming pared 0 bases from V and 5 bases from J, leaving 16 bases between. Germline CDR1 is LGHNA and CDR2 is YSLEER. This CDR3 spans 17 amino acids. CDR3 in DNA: TGCGCCAGCAGCCAAGAGGAGTTGGGGGCGCAAACCGGGGAGCTGTTTTTT. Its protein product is CASSQEELGAQTGELFF.

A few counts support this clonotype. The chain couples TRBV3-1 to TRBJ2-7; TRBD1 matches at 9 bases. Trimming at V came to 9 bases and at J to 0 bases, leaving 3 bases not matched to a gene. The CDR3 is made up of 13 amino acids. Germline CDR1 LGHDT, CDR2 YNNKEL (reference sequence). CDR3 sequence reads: CASRGQGSYEQYF. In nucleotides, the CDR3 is TGTGCCAGTAGGGGACAGGGCTCCTACGAGCAGTACTTC.